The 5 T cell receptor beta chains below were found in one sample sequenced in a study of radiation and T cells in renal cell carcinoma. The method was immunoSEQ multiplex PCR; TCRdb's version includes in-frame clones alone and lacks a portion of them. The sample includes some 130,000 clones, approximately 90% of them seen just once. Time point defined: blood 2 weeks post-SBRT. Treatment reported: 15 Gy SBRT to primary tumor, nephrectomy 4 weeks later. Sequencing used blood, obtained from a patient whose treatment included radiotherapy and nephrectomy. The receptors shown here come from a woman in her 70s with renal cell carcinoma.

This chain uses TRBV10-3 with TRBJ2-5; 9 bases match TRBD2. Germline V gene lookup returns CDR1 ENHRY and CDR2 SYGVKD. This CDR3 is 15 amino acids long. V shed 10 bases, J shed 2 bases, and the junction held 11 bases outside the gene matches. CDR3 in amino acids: CATSRGSGGQETQYF. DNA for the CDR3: TGTGCCACCTCCCGGGGTAGCGGGGGACAAGAGACCCAGTACTTC.

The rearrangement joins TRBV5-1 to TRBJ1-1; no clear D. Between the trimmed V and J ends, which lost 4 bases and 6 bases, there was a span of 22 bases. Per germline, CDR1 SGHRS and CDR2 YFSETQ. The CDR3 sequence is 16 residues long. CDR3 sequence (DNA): TGCGCCAGCAGCCGAACCGGCCAGTCGGGTATCTCTGAAGCTTTCTTT. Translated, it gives CASSRTGQSGISEAFF. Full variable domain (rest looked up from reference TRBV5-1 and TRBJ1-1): KAGVTQTPRYLIKTRGQQVTLSCSPISGHRSVSWYQQTPGQGLQFLFEYFSETQRNKGNFPGRFSGRQFSNSRSEMNVSTLELGDSALYLCASSRTGQSGISEAFFGQGTRLTVV.

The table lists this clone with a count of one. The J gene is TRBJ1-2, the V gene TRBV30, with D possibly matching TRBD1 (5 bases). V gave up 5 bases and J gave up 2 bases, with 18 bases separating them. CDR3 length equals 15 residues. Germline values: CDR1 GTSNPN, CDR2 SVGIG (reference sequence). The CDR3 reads CAWGARGRGNYGYTF. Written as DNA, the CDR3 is TGTGCCTGGGGGGCCAGAGGCCGAGGGAACTATGGCTACACCTTC. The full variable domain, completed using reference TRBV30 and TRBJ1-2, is SQTIHQWPATLVQPVGSPLSLECTVEGTSNPNLYWYRQAAGRGLQLLFYSVGIGQISSEVPQNLSASRPQDRQFILSSKKLLLSDSGFYLCAWGARGRGNYGYTFGSGTRLTVV.

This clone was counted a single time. CDR3 sequence: CASSDRGETQYF. CDR3 DNA sequence: TGTGCCAGCAGTGACAGAGGAGAGACCCAGTACTTC. J is TRBJ2-5 and V is TRBV2, with D unresolved. Germline CDR1 is SNHLY and CDR2 is FYNNEI. V was pared by 3 bases and J by 4 bases, with 6 bases between. The CDR3 runs 12 residues.

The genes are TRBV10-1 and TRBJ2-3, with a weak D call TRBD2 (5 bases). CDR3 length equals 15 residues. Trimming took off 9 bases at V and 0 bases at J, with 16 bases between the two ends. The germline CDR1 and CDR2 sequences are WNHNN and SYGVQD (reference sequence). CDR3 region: CARFSGNISTDTQYF. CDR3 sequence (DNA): TGCGCCAGATTTTCGGGGAACATTAGCACAGATACGCAGTATTTT.